This section outlines one T cell receptor (beta chain) sequence together with its context. No antigen is known for it. V trimming: 1 base; J trimming: 5 bases; junction bases outside the gene matches: 5. The V gene's germline CDR1 is GTSNPN and CDR2 SVGIG (reference sequence). This CDR3 contains 15 residues. 60 Vbeta and 13 Jbeta primers were used in PCR. Measured with immunoSEQ multiplex PCR; TCRdb has only the in-frame clones, and not every one. The data contain approximately 100,000 clones, under 85% of them singletons. The sample belongs to a study of cytomegalovirus exposure and HLA in healthy donors. Study as a whole: An early data release held 79 million or so unique TCRs from HLA-typed donors.

Notes on the study in general: HLA alleles showed associations with around 15,000 TCR beta sequences in a later analysis, at a 0.05 false discovery rate. Exclusion applied to some V segments, including TRBV6-2 and TRBV6-3, as they were indistinguishable.

The sample consisted of PBMCs. The chain recombines TRBV30 with TRBJ1-1; 12 bases map to TRBD1. The clonotype was recovered from a man between 40 and 49 years old in good health and CMV-seronegative. Here the CDR3 DNA reads TGTGCCTGGAGTGCGGGACAGGGGGCGGTTACTGAAGCTTTCTTT. It specifies CAWSAGQGAVTEAFF. Complete variable domain (other parts from reference TRBV30 and TRBJ1-1): SQTIHQWPATLVQPVGSPLSLECTVEGTSNPNLYWYRQAAGRGLQLLFYSVGIGQISSEVPQNLSASRPQDRQFILSSKKLLLSDSGFYLCAWSAGQGAVTEAFFGQGTRLTVV.